The clone carrying this T cell receptor beta chain has a count of ten or more. Antigen: not known. The data are from a study of response to subunit inactivated influenza vaccine. Whole-study results and caveats: The authors offered the suggestion that each seasonal influenza vaccination recruits few new T cells.

TCRdb reprocessed the RT-PCR reads with MiXCR, giving one entry per CDR3 protein. The sample lists about 520,000 distinct CDR3 sequences; 6% to 9% were seen once. The V gene lost 3 bases and the J gene lost 3 bases, with 9 bases spanning the gap. The CDR3 totals 12 residues. Germline V CDR1 and CDR2: DFQATT, SNEGSKA (reference sequence). The source was PBMCs from blood, collected around 2 years after vaccination. J is TRBJ2-7 and V is TRBV20-1, with D unresolved. The TCR was taken from a man in his fifties or sixties who received an inactivated influenza vaccine. CDR3 DNA: TGCAGTGCTAGCTCGGCTCTCTACGAGCAGTACTTC. It encodes CSASSALYEQYF.